The next 20 T cell receptor beta chains were all read from a single sample in a study of cytomegalovirus exposure and HLA in healthy donors. The assay was immunoSEQ multiplex PCR, and TCRdb's table has in-frame clones only and misses some. The top ten clones hold approximately 2% of a sample with over 200,000 clones, roughly 84% of them seen once. Sequencing was carried out using PBMCs. These receptors were taken from a woman aged 18-29 years in good health and CMV-seropositive.

A few counts support this clone. The chain couples TRBV4-1 to TRBJ1-2, with D perhaps matching TRBD1 (6 bases). This CDR3 is 16 amino acids long. Trimming removed 4 bases at V and 6 bases at J, with 21 bases between. Germline CDR1 and CDR2: MGHRA and YSYEKL. The chain's CDR3 is CASSLRKTGVGDGYTF. The CDR3 region has the DNA TGCGCCAGCAGCCTCCGAAAGACAGGAGTTGGTGATGGCTACACCTTC.

V usage is TRBV28 and J usage is TRBJ1-1; 8 bases map to TRBD1. The CDR3 sequence is 14 residues long. CDR1 is MDHEN, CDR2 SYDVKM, per germline. After removal of 4 bases from V and 4 bases from J, the junction contained 5 bases not matched to a gene. In DNA, the CDR3 is TGTGCCAGCAGTTACAGGACAGGGAGCACTGAAGCTTTCTTT. Its translation: CASSYRTGSTEAFF.

The chain recombines TRBV5-1 with TRBJ2-1; D perhaps matches TRBD1 (6 bases). Germline CDR1 and CDR2: SGHRS and YFSETQ. Trimming cost V 4 bases and J 6 bases, with 11 bases left between them. The CDR3 is 13 amino acids. The CDR3, as DNA: TGCGCCAGCAGCATGGACAGTACCAATGAGCAGTTCTTC. It translates to CASSMDSTNEQFF.

The genes are TRBV4-2 and TRBJ2-7, with 7 nucleotides matching TRBD2. CDR3 size: 14 residues. Germline V gene data show CDR1 as LGHNA and CDR2 as YNFKEQ. Losses at the gene ends were 4 bases for V and 4 bases for J; bases not matched to a gene: 7. The CDR3 sequence: CASSRAGERYEQYF. The CDR3 DNA sequence: TGTGCCAGCAGCCGGGCGGGAGAGAGGTACGAGCAGTACTTC.

This chain uses TRBV5-1 with TRBJ2-3; 10 positions match TRBD2. CDR1 SGHRS and CDR2 YFSETQ come from the germline V gene. There are 16 residues in the CDR3. Trimming cost V 3 bases and J 0 bases; bases outside gene matches: 4. The DNA of the CDR3 is TGCGCCAGCAGCTCCCAGACTAGCGGGAGCACAGATACGCAGTATTTT. Translation: CASSSQTSGSTDTQYF.

The chain couples TRBV11-2 to TRBJ2-3; D remains unclear. Germline loops: CDR1 SGHAT, CDR2 FQNNGV. CDR3 length: 14 residues. V was cut by 2 bases and J by 5 bases, with 11 bases left in between. The CDR3 DNA sequence: TGTGCCAGCAGCTTACTCGCGGTTCTAGATACGCAGTATTTT. Translation gives CASSLLAVLDTQYF.

This clone has a handful of counts. The chain recombines TRBV4-1 with TRBJ2-7; D perhaps matches TRBD1 (5 bases). The V end lost 0 bases, the J end lost 3 bases, and 9 bases lay between the germline ends. The CDR3 consists of 14 residues. The germline V gene has CDR1 MGHRA and CDR2 YSYEKL. CDR3 in DNA: TGCGCCAGCAGCCAAGAAGACAGAGACTACGAGCAGTACTTC. It translates to CASSQEDRDYEQYF.

The gene calls are TRBV28 and TRBJ2-4; perhaps TRBD1 as D (5 bases). This CDR3 is 14 amino acids long. V was trimmed by 2 bases and J by 2 bases, leaving 7 bases between them. The germline V gene encodes CDR1 MDHEN and CDR2 SYDVKM. CDR3 loop: CASSLGATKNIQYF. As DNA, the CDR3 is TGTGCCAGCAGTTTAGGGGCGACCAAAAACATTCAGTACTTC.

The chain uses TRBV19 and TRBJ1-1; the D is unclear. V was cut by 6 bases and J by 4 bases, with 15 bases left in between. This CDR3 region has 14 residues. Germline V CDR1 and CDR2: LNHDA, SQIVND (reference sequence). In nucleotides, the CDR3 is TGTGCCAGTAGCGTAGGAGGGATGGGCACTGAAGCTTTCTTT. This translates into CASSVGGMGTEAFF.

J is TRBJ2-1 and V is TRBV4-1; 9 bases are a match to TRBD2. The CDR3 loop spans 16 amino acids. V lost 3 bases, J lost 9 bases, and 12 bases stayed unmatched. Germline CDR1 is MGHRA and CDR2 is YSYEKL. CDR3 sequence reads: CASSQGGGRAGGEQFF. Written as DNA, the CDR3 is TGCGCCAGCAGCCAGGGTGGCGGGAGGGCCGGTGGTGAGCAGTTCTTC.

The V call is TRBV7-2, the J call TRBJ1-5; 8 bases map to TRBD1. CDR1 is SGHTA, CDR2 FQGNSA, per germline. The CDR3 is 17 amino acids. V lost 2 bases, J lost 6 bases, and 12 bases stayed unmatched. The CDR3, as DNA: TGTGCCAGCAGCTTATTCGCAGGGGGCGAACGAGGTCAGCCCCAGCATTTT. It is translated as CASSLFAGGERGQPQHF.

This sequence joins TRBV28 and TRBJ2-4; 7 positions match TRBD1. With V trimmed by 6 bases and J by 1 base, 9 bases remained unmatched. CDR3 length: 16 residues. The germline V gene has CDR1 MDHEN and CDR2 SYDVKM. This CDR3 reads CASSDSDRLAKNIQYF. CDR3 DNA sequence: TGTGCCAGCAGCGACTCGGACAGGCTTGCCAAAAACATTCAGTACTTC.

This clone appeared a single time. CDR3 in amino acids: CAISRLLGGYEQYF. CDR3 DNA sequence: TGTGCCATCTCCCGGCTCCTTGGGGGGTACGAGCAGTACTTC. The chain carries TRBV10-3 and TRBJ2-7; perhaps TRBD2 as D (6 bases). Germline-derived CDR1 and CDR2 are ENHRY and SYGVKD. This CDR3 has 14 amino acids. The ends were cut back, 8 bases at V and 4 bases at J, with 18 bases in the middle.

The chain links TRBV12-5 to TRBJ2-7, with 8 nucleotides matching TRBD2. V lost 5 bases and J lost 2; bases outside the gene matches: 8. The CDR3 sequence is 15 residues long. Looked up from germline, CDR1 is LGHNT and CDR2 is FRNRAP. The CDR3 is CASGPFSGSAYEQYF. As DNA, the CDR3 is TGTGCTAGTGGTCCATTCAGCGGGAGTGCCTACGAGCAGTACTTC.

The rearrangement joins TRBV28 to TRBJ2-3, with D unresolved. There are 14 residues in the CDR3. Germline lookup yields CDR1 MDHEN and CDR2 SYDVKM. V was clipped by 3 bases and J by 1 base, with 8 bases between them. For the CDR3, the DNA is TGTGCCAGCAGTTTTTATTCCCGCACAGATACGCAGTATTTT. Its translation is CASSFYSRTDTQYF.

The chain recombines TRBV9 with TRBJ2-7, with D possibly TRBD2 on 6 matching bases. V was clipped by 0 bases and J by 4 bases, with 14 bases between them. The length of the CDR3 is 15 residues. CDR1 and CDR2 from the germline V gene are SGDLS and YYNGEE. The CDR3 reads CASSVAVGSYYEQYF. DNA of the CDR3: TGTGCCAGCAGCGTAGCAGTCGGGAGCTATTACGAGCAGTACTTC.

Only a few counts were recorded for this clone. The chain couples TRBV7-9 to TRBJ1-1, with 9 bases aligning to TRBD1. The CDR3 is made up of 13 amino acids. CDR1 SEHNR and CDR2 FQNEAQ come from the germline V gene (reference sequence). The J segment lost 5 bases and the V segment lost 6 bases, leaving 4 bases of the junction unmatched. CDR3 sequence (DNA): TGTGCCAGCAGTCCGACAGGGGGGACTGAAGCTTTCTTT. Encoded protein: CASSPTGGTEAFF.

This rearrangement joins TRBV11-2 to TRBJ2-1, with a weak D call TRBD1 (6 bases). CDR3 size: 15 residues. Germline values: CDR1 SGHAT, CDR2 FQNNGV. Trimming cost V 1 base and J 5 bases, with 12 bases left between them. CDR3 coding DNA: TGTGCCAGCAGCTTAGTGAACAGGGCCCACAATGAGCAGTTCTTC. Translated, it gives CASSLVNRAHNEQFF. Supplemented by reference TRBV11-2 and TRBJ2-1, the full variable domain reads EAGVAQSPRYKIIEKRQSVAFWCNPISGHATLYWYQQILGQGPKLLIQFQNNGVVDDSQLPKDRFSAERLKGVDSTLKIQPAKLEDSAVYLCASSLVNRAHNEQFFGPGTRLTVL.

The chain is built from TRBV29-1 and TRBJ1-1; tentatively, D is TRBD1 (5 bases). Trimming took off 7 bases at V and 0 bases at J, with 18 bases between the two ends. The germline V gene encodes CDR1 SQVTM and CDR2 ANQGSEA. CDR3 length: 15 amino acids. CDR3 nucleotide sequence: TGCAGCGCAGAAGACCGGGACTTTTTGAACACTGAAGCTTTCTTT. Its translation is CSAEDRDFLNTEAFF.

V and J are TRBV19 and TRBJ1-2; D may be TRBD1 (5 bases). V was trimmed by 3 bases and J by 2 bases, leaving 7 bases between them. The length of the CDR3 is 13 residues. The germline V gene has CDR1 LNHDA and CDR2 SQIVND (reference sequence). The CDR3 reads CASSITGNYGYTF. The CDR3 nucleotides are TGTGCCAGTAGTATTACAGGCAACTATGGCTACACCTTC.